This TCR beta chain was profiled in a study of cytomegalovirus exposure and HLA in healthy donors. Study-wide results and caveats: In a later analysis, parvovirus B19, influenza, CMV and Epstein-Barr virus appeared linked to several top co-occurrence clusters.

PCR used 60 Vbeta primers and 13 Jbeta primers. TCRdb's copy holds only in-frame clones and misses some; the assay was immunoSEQ multiplex PCR. The table includes roughly 110,000 clones, approximately 76% detected once. In regard to this clone: Its antigen remains unidentified.

The germline V gene encodes CDR1 MNHEY and CDR2 SVGAGI. CDR3 length: 15 amino acids. With 4 bases clipped from V and 3 bases from J, the junction kept 3 bases outside the gene matches. At collection, donors were nominally healthy, but unrecorded immune exposures were probable. V usage is TRBV6-5 and J usage is TRBJ1-3, with TRBD1 matching over 10 bases. Material: PBMCs. The origin of this receptor is a man aged 18 to 29 in good health and CMV-seronegative. The CDR3 bases are TGTGCCAGCAGTTTCGGGACAGGGGTTGGAAACACCATATATTTT. Translating gives CASSFGTGVGNTIYF.